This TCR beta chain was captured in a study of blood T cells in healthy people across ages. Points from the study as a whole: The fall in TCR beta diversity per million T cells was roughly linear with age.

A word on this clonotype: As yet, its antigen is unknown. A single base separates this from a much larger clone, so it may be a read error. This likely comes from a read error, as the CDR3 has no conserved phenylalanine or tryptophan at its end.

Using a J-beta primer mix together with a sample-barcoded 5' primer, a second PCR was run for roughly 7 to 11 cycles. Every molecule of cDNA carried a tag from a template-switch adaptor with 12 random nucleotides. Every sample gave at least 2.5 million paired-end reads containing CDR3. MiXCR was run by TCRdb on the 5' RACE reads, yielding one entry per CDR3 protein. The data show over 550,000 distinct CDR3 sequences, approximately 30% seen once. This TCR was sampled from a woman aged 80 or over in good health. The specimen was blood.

In DNA, the CDR3 is TGTGCCAGCGGCGCCCAGGTGGAGCAGTACTGC. It translates to CASGAQVEQYC. V is TRBV11-2 and J is TRBJ2-7, with D unclear. V dropped 8 bases and J dropped 7 bases, with 12 bases sitting between them. Germline V gene sequence: CDR1 SGHAT, CDR2 FQNNGV. This CDR3 region has 11 residues.